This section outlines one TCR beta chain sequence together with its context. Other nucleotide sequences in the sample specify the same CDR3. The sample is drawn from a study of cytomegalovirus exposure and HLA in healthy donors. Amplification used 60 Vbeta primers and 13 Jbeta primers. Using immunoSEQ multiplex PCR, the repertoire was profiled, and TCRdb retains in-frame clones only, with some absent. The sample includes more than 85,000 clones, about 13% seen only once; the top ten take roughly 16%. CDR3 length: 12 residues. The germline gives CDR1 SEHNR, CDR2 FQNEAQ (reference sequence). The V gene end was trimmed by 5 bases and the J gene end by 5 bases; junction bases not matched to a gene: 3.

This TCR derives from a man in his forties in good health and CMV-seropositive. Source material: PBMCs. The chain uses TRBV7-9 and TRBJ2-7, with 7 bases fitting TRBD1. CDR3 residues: CASSLTGDEQYF. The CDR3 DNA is TGTGCCAGCAGCCTAACAGGGGACGAGCAGTACTTC.